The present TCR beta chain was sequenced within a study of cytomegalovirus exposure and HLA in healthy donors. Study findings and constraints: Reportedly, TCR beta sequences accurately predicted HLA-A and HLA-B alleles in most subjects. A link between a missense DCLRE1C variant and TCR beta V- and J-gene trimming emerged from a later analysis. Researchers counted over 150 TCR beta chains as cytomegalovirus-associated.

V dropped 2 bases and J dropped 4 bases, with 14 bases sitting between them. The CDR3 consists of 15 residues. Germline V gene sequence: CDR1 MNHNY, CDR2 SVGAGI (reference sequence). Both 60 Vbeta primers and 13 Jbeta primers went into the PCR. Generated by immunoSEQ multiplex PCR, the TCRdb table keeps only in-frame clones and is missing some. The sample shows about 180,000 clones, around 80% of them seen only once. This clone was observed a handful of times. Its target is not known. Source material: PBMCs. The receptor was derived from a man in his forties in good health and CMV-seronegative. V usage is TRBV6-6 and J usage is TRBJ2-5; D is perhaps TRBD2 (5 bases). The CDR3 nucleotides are TGTGCCAGCAGTTACCCACGGGCCCGGGGAGAGACCCAGTACTTC. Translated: CASSYPRARGETQYF.